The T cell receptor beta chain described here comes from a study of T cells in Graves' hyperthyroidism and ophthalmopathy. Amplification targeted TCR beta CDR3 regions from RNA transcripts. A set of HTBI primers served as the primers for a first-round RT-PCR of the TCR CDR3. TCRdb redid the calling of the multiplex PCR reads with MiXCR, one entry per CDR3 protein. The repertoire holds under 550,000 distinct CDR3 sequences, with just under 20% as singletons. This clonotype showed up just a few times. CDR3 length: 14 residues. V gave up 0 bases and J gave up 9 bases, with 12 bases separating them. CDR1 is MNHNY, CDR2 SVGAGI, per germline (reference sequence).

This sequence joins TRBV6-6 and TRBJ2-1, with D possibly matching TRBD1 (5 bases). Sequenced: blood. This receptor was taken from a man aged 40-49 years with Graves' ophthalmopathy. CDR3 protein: CASSYSRQSGEQFF. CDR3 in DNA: TGTGCCAGCAGTTACTCCCGACAGTCCGGTGAGCAGTTCTTC.